This T cell receptor beta chain was observed in a study of PD-1 blockade in classical Hodgkin lymphoma. In germline, CDR1 is MNHEY, CDR2 SVGAGI. The CDR3 covers 15 residues. V was pared by 6 bases and J by 4 bases, with 7 bases of the junction left unmatched. To note about this clone: Its specificity is unknown.

Study results and limitations: TCR diversity at baseline was reported to be reduced in newly diagnosed patients relative to healthy donors. Still unresolved is the cause of the repertoire differences, which may be disease activity or prior therapy.

Method: immunoSEQ multiplex PCR; TCRdb's copy keeps in-frame clones and lacks some. The sample shows under 40,000 clones, about 87% of them seen only once. The sample's time point: newly diagnosed, previously untreated cHL patient sample. Purification of CD4+ T cells from thawed PBMCs was performed via magnetic negative selection. Comparison used PBMCs from newly diagnosed, untreated classical Hodgkin lymphoma. V gene TRBV6-5 combines with J gene TRBJ2-3; 10 nucleotides line up with TRBD1. The source material was CD4+ T cells from blood. The sequence was collected from a human donor with classical Hodgkin lymphoma. This CDR3 is CASRGQGKWSDTQYF. Here the CDR3 DNA reads TGTGCCAGCAGGGGACAGGGGAAGTGGTCAGATACGCAGTATTTT.